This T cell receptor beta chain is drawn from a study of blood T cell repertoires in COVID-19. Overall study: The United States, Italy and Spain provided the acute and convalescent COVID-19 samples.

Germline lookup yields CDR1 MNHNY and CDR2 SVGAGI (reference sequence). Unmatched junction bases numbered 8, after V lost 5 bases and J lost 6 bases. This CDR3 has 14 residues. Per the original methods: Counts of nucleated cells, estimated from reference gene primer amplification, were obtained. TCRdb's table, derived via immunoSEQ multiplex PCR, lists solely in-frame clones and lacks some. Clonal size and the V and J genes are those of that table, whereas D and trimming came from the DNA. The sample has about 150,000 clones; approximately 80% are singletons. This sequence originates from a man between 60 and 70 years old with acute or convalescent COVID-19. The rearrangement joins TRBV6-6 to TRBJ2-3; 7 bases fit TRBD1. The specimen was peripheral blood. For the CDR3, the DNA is TGTGCCAGCAGTAAGACAGGGCAACGGGATACGCAGTATTTT. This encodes CASSKTGQRDTQYF.